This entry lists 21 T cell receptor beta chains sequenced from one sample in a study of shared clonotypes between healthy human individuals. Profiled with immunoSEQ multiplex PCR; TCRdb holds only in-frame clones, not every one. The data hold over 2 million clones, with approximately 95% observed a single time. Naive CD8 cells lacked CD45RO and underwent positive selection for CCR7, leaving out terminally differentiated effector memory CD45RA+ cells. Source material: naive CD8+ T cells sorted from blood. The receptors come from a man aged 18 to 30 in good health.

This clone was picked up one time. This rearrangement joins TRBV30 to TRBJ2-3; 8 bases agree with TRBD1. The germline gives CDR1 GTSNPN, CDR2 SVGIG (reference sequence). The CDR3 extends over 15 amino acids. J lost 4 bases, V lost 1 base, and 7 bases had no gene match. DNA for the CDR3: TGTGCCTGGAGTGCCGGACAGGGTGGCGCAGATACGCAGTATTTT. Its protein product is CAWSAGQGGADTQYF.

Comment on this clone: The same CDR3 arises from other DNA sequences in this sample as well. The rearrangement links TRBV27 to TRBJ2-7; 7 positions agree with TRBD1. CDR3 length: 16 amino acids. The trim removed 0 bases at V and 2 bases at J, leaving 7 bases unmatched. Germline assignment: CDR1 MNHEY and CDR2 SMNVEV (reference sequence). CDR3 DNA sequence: TGTGCCAGCAGTTTATCGATAGGGACAGTAACCTACGAGCAGTACTTC. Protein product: CASSLSIGTVTYEQYF.

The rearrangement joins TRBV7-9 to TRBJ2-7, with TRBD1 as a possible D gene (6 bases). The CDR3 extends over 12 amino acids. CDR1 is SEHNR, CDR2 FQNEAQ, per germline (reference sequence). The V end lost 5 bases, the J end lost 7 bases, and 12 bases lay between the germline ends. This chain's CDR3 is CASSARQDEQYF. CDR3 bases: TGTGCCAGCAGCGCTCGACAGGATGAGCAGTACTTC.

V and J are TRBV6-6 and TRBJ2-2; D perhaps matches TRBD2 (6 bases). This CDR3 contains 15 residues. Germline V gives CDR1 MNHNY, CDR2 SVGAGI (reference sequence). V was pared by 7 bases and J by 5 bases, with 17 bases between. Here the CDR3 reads CASTWRGDLTGELFF. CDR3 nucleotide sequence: TGTGCCAGCACTTGGCGGGGAGATCTTACCGGGGAGCTGTTTTTT.

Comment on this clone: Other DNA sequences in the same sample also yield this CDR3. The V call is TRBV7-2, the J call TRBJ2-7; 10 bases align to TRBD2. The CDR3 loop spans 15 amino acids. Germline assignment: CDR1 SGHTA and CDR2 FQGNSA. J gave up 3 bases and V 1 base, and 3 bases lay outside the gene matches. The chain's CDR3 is CASSLDASGSYEQYF. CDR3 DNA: TGTGCCAGCAGCTTAGACGCTAGCGGGAGCTACGAGCAGTACTTC.

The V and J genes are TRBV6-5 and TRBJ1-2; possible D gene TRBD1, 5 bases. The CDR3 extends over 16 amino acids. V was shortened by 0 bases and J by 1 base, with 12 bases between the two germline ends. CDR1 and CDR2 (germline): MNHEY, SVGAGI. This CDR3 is CASSYSQGEYNYGYTF. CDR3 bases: TGTGCCAGCAGTTACTCGCAGGGCGAATATAACTATGGCTACACCTTC.

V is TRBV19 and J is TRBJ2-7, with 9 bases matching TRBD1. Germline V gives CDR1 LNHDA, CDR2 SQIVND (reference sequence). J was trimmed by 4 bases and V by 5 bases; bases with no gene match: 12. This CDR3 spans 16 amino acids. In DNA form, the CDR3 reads TGTGCCAGTAGTGTCGGACAGGGGCAGCTGGGATACGAGCAGTACTTC. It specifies CASSVGQGQLGYEQYF.

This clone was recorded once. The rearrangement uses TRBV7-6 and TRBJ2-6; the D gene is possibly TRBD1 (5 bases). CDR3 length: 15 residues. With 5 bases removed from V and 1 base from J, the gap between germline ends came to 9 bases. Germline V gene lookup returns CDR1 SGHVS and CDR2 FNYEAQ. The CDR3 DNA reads TGTGCCAGCAGCCCCAGGGTTTCTGGGGCCAACGTCCTGACTTTC. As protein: CASSPRVSGANVLTF.

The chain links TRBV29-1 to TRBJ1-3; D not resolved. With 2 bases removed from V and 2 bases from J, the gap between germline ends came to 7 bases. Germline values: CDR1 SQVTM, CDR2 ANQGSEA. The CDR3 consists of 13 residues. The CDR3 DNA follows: TGCAGCGTTGAAAACGGGGCTGGAAACACCATATATTTT. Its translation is CSVENGAGNTIYF.

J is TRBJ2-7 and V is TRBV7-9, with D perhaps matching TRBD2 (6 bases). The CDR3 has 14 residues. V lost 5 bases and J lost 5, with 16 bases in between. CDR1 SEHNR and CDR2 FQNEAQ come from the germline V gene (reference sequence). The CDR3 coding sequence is TGTGCCAGCAGCGGTACCGGGAGAAGAAACGAGCAGTACTTC. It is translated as CASSGTGRRNEQYF.

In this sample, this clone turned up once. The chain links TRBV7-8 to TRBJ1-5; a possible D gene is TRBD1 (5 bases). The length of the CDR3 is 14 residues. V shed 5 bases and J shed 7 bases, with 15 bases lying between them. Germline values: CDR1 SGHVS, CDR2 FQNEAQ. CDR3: CASSPGGSGQPQHF. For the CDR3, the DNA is TGTGCCAGCAGCCCGGGGGGGTCAGGACAGCCCCAGCATTTT.

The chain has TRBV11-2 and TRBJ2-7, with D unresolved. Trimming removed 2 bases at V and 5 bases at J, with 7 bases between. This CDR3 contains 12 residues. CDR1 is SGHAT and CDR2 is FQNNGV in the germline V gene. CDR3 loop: CASSLLWNEQYF. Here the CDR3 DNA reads TGTGCCAGCAGCTTACTTTGGAACGAGCAGTACTTC. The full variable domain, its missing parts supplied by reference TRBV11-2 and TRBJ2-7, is EAGVAQSPRYKIIEKRQSVAFWCNPISGHATLYWYQQILGQGPKLLIQFQNNGVVDDSQLPKDRFSAERLKGVDSTLKIQPAKLEDSAVYLCASSLLWNEQYFGPGTRLTVT.

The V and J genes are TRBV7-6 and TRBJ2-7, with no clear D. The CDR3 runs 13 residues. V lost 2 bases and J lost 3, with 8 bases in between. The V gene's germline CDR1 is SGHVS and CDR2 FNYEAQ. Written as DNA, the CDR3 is TGTGCCAGCAGCTTATCGGAGAACTACGAGCAGTACTTC. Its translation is CASSLSENYEQYF. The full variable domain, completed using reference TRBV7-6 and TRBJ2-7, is GAGVSQSPRYKVTKRGQDVALRCDPISGHVSLYWYRQALGQGPEFLTYFNYEAQQDKSGLPNDRFSAERPEGSISTLTIQRTEQRDSAMYRCASSLSENYEQYFGPGTRLTVT.

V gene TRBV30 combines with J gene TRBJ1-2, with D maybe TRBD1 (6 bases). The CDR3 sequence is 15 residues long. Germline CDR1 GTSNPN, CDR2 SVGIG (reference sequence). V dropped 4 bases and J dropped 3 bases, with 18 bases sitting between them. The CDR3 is CAWKGIPPGDYGYTF. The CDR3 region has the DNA TGTGCCTGGAAAGGAATTCCGCCAGGGGACTATGGCTACACCTTC.

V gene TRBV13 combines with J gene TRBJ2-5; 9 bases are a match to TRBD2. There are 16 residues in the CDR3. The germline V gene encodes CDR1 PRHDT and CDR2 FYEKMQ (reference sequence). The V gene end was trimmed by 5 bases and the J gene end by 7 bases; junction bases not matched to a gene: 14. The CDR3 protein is CASSQHLAGETWTQYF. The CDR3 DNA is TGTGCCAGCAGCCAGCATTTAGCGGGGGAAACGTGGACCCAGTACTTC.

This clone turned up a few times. CDR3: CASSLGMTDSNYGYTF. The CDR3 DNA follows: TGTGCCAGCAGCTTAGGAATGACAGATAGTAACTATGGCTACACCTTC. The V gene is TRBV13, the J gene TRBJ1-2; TRBD1 is a possible D gene (5 bases). The CDR3 extends over 16 amino acids. Per the germline V gene, CDR1 is PRHDT and CDR2 is FYEKMQ (reference sequence). Trimming took 0 bases from V and 1 from J, leaving 12 bases between them.

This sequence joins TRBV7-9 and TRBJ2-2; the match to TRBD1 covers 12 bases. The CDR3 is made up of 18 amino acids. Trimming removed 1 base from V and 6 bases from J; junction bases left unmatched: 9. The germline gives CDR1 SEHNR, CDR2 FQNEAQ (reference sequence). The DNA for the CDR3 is TGTGCCAGCAGCTTAGTAGGCTCCGGGACAGGGGGCCCCGGGGAGCTGTTTTTT. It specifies CASSLVGSGTGGPGELFF.

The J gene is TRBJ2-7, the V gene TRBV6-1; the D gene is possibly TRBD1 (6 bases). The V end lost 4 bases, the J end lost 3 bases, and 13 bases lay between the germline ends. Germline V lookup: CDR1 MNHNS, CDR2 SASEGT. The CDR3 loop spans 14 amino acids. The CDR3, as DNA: TGTGCCAGCAGTGGGGGGCCTAGAGGCTACGAGCAGTACTTC. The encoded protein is CASSGGPRGYEQYF.

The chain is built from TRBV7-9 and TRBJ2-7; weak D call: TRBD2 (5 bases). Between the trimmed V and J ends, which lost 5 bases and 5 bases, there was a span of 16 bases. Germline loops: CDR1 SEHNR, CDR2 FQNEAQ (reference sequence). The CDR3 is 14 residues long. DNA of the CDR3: TGTGCCAGCAGCCCGACCCCGGGGTCGGACGAGCAGTACTTC. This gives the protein CASSPTPGSDEQYF.

As DNA, the CDR3 is TGTGCCAGCAGTCCCCAGTGGGAGACTGAAGCTTTCTTT. It translates to CASSPQWETEAFF. The chain combines TRBV28 with TRBJ1-1; no definite D call. There are 13 residues in the CDR3. Germline V gene lookup returns CDR1 MDHEN and CDR2 SYDVKM. Trimming took 5 bases from V and 5 from J, leaving 12 bases between them.

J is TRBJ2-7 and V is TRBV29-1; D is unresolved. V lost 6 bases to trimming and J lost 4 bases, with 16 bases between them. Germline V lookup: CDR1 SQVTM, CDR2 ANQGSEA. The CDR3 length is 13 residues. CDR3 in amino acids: CSVASSTAYEQYF. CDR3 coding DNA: TGCAGCGTCGCAAGCTCCACAGCGTACGAGCAGTACTTC.